This is a list of T cell receptor beta chains from one sample in a study of shared clonotypes between healthy human individuals. Clones were read by immunoSEQ multiplex PCR, and TCRdb kept only the in-frame ones, dropping some. The repertoire holds 1,500,000 or so clones, with approximately 98.5% as singletons. Sequencing was performed on naive CD4+ T cells sorted from blood. These receptors were taken from a man aged 30 to 39 in good health. The CDR3 runs from the conserved cysteine through the conserved F or W. The D gene is left open where the match is weak. Clone size, where shown, is once, few, many, or a class for clones that have expanded.

TRBV9	-	-	TRBJ1-2	CASPRVYYGYTF	TGTGCCAGCCCTCGGGTTTACTATGGCTACACCTTC
TRBV2	TRBD2	-	TRBJ2-7	CASREAGRSYEQYF	TGTGCCAGCAGGGAAGCGGGACGGAGCTACGAGCAGTACTTC
TRBV9	-	-	TRBJ1-5	CASSVGYQPQHF	TGTGCCAGCAGCGTAGGGTATCAGCCCCAGCATTTT
TRBV5-6	TRBD2	-	TRBJ2-5	CASRRTAGAYETQYF	TGTGCCAGCAGACGGACGGCGGGAGCATATGAGACCCAGTACTTC
TRBV5-1	-	once	TRBJ2-3	CASSLGEVTDTQYF	TGCGCCAGCAGCTTGGGAGAGGTCACAGATACGCAGTATTTT
TRBV4-3	-	few	TRBJ2-7	CASSQDMTGARYF	TGCGCCAGCAGCCAAGATATGACGGGCGCACGGTACTTC
TRBV27	-	-	TRBJ2-7	CASRMSGTYEQYF	TGTGCCAGCAGGATGTCGGGGACCTACGAGCAGTACTTC
TRBV10-1	TRBD1	once	TRBJ1-3	CASTQGSGNTIYF	TGCGCCAGCACACAGGGGTCTGGAAACACCATATATTTT
TRBV23-1	TRBD1	-	TRBJ1-1	CASSPRQGVNTEAFF	TGCGCCAGCAGTCCGCGCCAGGGGGTTAACACTGAAGCTTTCTTT
TRBV19	-	once	TRBJ2-5	CARRVQETQYF	TGTGCCAGGAGGGTACAAGAGACCCAGTACTTC
TRBV2	-	-	TRBJ1-4	CAGIVRGDQEKLFF	TGTGCCGGAATAGTGAGGGGGGATCAGGAAAAACTGTTTTTT
TRBV29-1	-	-	TRBJ2-5	CSVGRRTKRKETQYF	TGCAGCGTTGGACGCAGGACTAAGAGAAAAGAGACCCAGTACTTC
TRBV27	-	-	TRBJ2-3	CASSGGVTDTQYF	TGTGCCAGCAGTGGCGGTGTAACCGATACGCAGTATTTT
TRBV12-2	-	-	TRBJ2-7	CASRLPGGKGLPRVNVYEQYF	TGTGCAAGTCGCTTACCGGGGGGAAAGGGACTCCCTCGGGTTAACGTTTACGAGCAGTACTTC
TRBV5-1	TRBD2	-	TRBJ2-3	CASSLELAGGNTDTQYF	TGCGCCAGCAGCTTGGAACTAGCGGGAGGGAACACAGATACGCAGTATTTT
TRBV7-9	-	once	TRBJ1-1	CASSSPPGGTEAFF	TGTGCCAGCAGCTCACCCCCCGGGGGCACTGAAGCTTTCTTT
TRBV18	-	once	TRBJ2-7	CASSLYREASYEQYF	TGTGCCAGCTCACTCTACAGGGAAGCTTCCTACGAGCAGTACTTC
TRBV15	-	-	TRBJ1-4	CATSKRNWDPGEKLFF	TGTGCCACCAGTAAAAGGAATTGGGACCCGGGTGAAAAACTGTTTTTT
TRBV28	-	once	TRBJ2-7	CASRLTATWDEQYF	TGTGCCAGCAGGCTCACAGCGACCTGGGACGAGCAGTACTTC
TRBV5-4	TRBD2	-	TRBJ2-7	CASSTGTSNTYEQYF	TGTGCCAGCAGCACCGGGACTAGCAATACCTACGAGCAGTACTTC
TRBV9	-	-	TRBJ1-1	CASSVGDLLNTEAFF	TGTGCCAGCAGCGTAGGAGACCTCTTGAACACTGAAGCTTTCTTT
TRBV7-7	-	-	TRBJ2-6	CASSTGPRPDTGANVLTF	TGTGCTAGCAGTACCGGGCCCAGACCCGATACTGGGGCCAACGTCCTGACTTTC
TRBV29-1	-	-	TRBJ2-7	CSIRDSAYEQYF	TGCAGCATCCGGGATTCTGCCTACGAGCAGTACTTC
TRBV11-3	-	-	TRBJ2-7	CASSLKGSYEQYF	TGTGCCAGCAGCTTAAAGGGTTCGTACGAGCAGTACTTC
TRBV5-1	TRBD2	-	TRBJ2-1	CASSQTSGRDNEQFF	TGCGCCAGCAGCCAGACTAGCGGGAGGGACAATGAGCAGTTCTTC
TRBV18	TRBD1	-	TRBJ2-7	CASSTGTGKGEQYF	TGTGCCAGCTCAACCGGGACAGGCAAGGGCGAGCAGTACTTC
TRBV11-2	-	-	TRBJ1-4	CASSLGPGSFNEKLFF	TGTGCCAGCAGCTTAGGTCCAGGGAGTTTTAATGAAAAACTGTTTTTT
TRBV18	-	-	TRBJ2-2	CASSPPSTGELFF	TGTGCCAGCTCACCACCGTCGACCGGGGAGCTGTTTTTT
TRBV6-5	-	-	TRBJ2-2	CASSYFAGPTGELFF	TGTGCCAGCAGTTATTTCGCGGGGCCGACCGGGGAGCTGTTTTTT
TRBV7-3	TRBD2	-	TRBJ2-2	CASSRGLAGAGELFF	TGTGCCAGCAGCCGCGGACTAGCGGGAGCCGGGGAGCTGTTTTTT
TRBV5-1	TRBD1	-	TRBJ2-6	CASSYMTGGSGANVLTF	TGCGCCAGCAGCTATATGACAGGGGGATCTGGGGCCAACGTCCTGACTTTC
TRBV11-2	-	-	TRBJ2-7	CASSLDGIYEQYF	TGTGCCAGCAGCCTCGACGGCATCTACGAGCAGTACTTC
TRBV5-1	-	-	TRBJ2-2	CASSLTGMAGELFF	TGCGCCAGCAGCCTAACAGGGATGGCCGGGGAGCTGTTTTTT
TRBV19	-	-	TRBJ2-7	CASTPGGGYEQYF	TGTGCCAGTACCCCAGGAGGGGGTTACGAGCAGTACTTC
TRBV2	-	-	TRBJ2-7	CASSVRGRGSYEQYF	TGTGCCAGCAGTGTTAGAGGACGAGGATCCTACGAGCAGTACTTC
TRBV5-8	TRBD2	-	TRBJ2-1	CASSPGTSVLRHEQFF	TGTGCCAGCAGCCCGGGGACTAGCGTTCTAAGGCATGAGCAGTTCTTC
TRBV27	-	-	TRBJ2-1	CASSSLTGPAYNEQFF	TGTGCCAGCAGTTCCCTAACAGGGCCCGCTTACAATGAGCAGTTCTTC
TRBV6-5	-	-	TRBJ2-3	CATLSQDTQYF	TGTGCCACCCTCAGTCAAGATACGCAGTATTTT
TRBV6-5	-	-	TRBJ1-1	CASSKWQNTEAFF	TGTGCCAGCAGCAAGTGGCAGAACACTGAAGCTTTCTTT
TRBV6-1	-	once	TRBJ1-2	CASSTGLYGYTF	TGTGCCAGCAGCACAGGGCTTTATGGCTACACCTTC
TRBV5-1	-	-	TRBJ1-1	CASSSLGGGNTEAFF	TGCGCCAGCAGCTCACTTGGAGGAGGGAACACTGAAGCTTTCTTT
TRBV7-6	TRBD2	-	TRBJ2-2	CASSFGTSGSDGELFF	TGTGCCAGCAGCTTCGGGACTAGCGGGAGTGACGGGGAGCTGTTTTTT
TRBV4-3	-	-	TRBJ1-4	CASSQEPGPGEKLFF	TGCGCCAGCAGCCAAGAGCCGGGTCCTGGGGAAAAACTGTTTTTT
TRBV5-1	TRBD2	-	TRBJ2-3	CASSLGAGAGTDTQYF	TGCGCCAGCAGCTTGGGTGCGGGAGCGGGCACAGATACGCAGTATTTT
TRBV2	TRBD2	-	TRBJ2-2	CASSERTSDTGELFF	TGTGCCAGCAGTGAAAGGACTAGCGACACCGGGGAGCTGTTTTTT
TRBV5-1	-	-	TRBJ2-2	CASSLETGISTGELFF	TGCGCCAGCAGCTTGGAGACGGGTATTTCCACCGGGGAGCTGTTTTTT
TRBV5-8	-	-	TRBJ1-5	CASSLFPVIGNQPQHF	TGTGCCAGCAGCTTGTTTCCGGTCATAGGCAATCAGCCCCAGCATTTT
TRBV7-9	TRBD2	-	TRBJ2-7	CASSQPRLAGLGAYEQYF	TGTGCCAGCAGCCAACCCAGACTAGCGGGATTGGGGGCCTACGAGCAGTACTTC
TRBV25-1	TRBD1	-	TRBJ1-1	CASSGVGRTGKAFF	TGTGCCAGCAGTGGCGTGGGTCGGACAGGGAAAGCTTTCTTT
TRBV7-9	-	-	TRBJ2-5	CASSLLQQETQYF	TGTGCCAGCAGCTTGTTACAGCAAGAGACCCAGTACTTC
TRBV11-2	-	-	TRBJ2-5	CASSSQNGGDETQYF	TGTGCCAGCAGCTCCCAAAACGGGGGAGATGAGACCCAGTACTTC
TRBV5-5	-	-	TRBJ1-1	CASSLGGGTEAFF	TGTGCCAGCAGCTTGGGGGGAGGCACTGAAGCTTTCTTT
TRBV9	TRBD2	-	TRBJ2-1	CASSPRAGGSSYNEQFF	TGTGCCAGCAGTCCTAGAGCGGGAGGTAGCTCCTACAATGAGCAGTTCTTC
TRBV19	-	-	TRBJ2-7	CASSRGNSYEQYF	TGTGCCAGTAGCCGGGGGAACTCCTACGAGCAGTACTTC
TRBV6-5	-	-	TRBJ2-1	CASRRPGERNEQFF	TGTGCCAGCAGGAGACCGGGCGAGCGGAATGAGCAGTTCTTC
TRBV18	TRBD1	-	TRBJ1-5	CASSLRDRVSQPQHF	TGTGCCAGCTCACTCCGGGACAGGGTATCCCAGCCCCAGCATTTT
TRBV9	-	-	TRBJ2-1	CASSLSAAGGAAGNEQFF	TGTGCCAGCAGCCTAAGCGCCGCTGGGGGCGCCGCCGGCAATGAGCAGTTCTTC
TRBV30	-	-	TRBJ1-3	CAWSTGTVSGNTIYF	TGTGCCTGGAGTACCGGGACGGTCTCTGGAAACACCATATATTTT
TRBV28	TRBD1	-	TRBJ1-1	CASTQGGRGAFF	TGTGCCAGCACCCAGGGGGGACGTGGAGCTTTCTTT